This T cell receptor beta chain was sequenced in a study of blood T cell repertoires in COVID-19. For the study at large: PBMCs, B-cell-depleted T cells, or T cells provided the cDNA or gDNA that made up the material.

Repertoires were generated with immunoSEQ multiplex PCR, while TCRdb's copy carries only in-frame clones and drops some. The sample lists more than 300,000 clones; about nine tenths were seen once. The CDR3 is made up of 15 amino acids. Per the germline V gene, CDR1 is SGHRS and CDR2 is YFSETQ. Trimming stripped 0 bases from V and 8 bases from J, with 17 bases between. Enrolled during active infection, Seattle patients were then followed longitudinally. This sequence joins TRBV5-1 and TRBJ1-1; no reliable D call. Sequencing was done on a sample of peripheral blood. This sequence originates from a woman in her 70s with COVID-19, enrolled during active disease. CDR3 sequence: CASSLDRPGGGEAFF. In DNA form, the CDR3 reads TGCGCCAGCAGCTTGGACAGACCCGGTGGAGGGGAAGCTTTCTTT.